This TCR beta chain stems from a study of beta chain features in type 1 diabetes. Turning to the study itself: Investigators examined around 110 million sorted cells across all samples.

CDR3 length: 14 amino acids. Germline lookup yields CDR1 GTSNPN and CDR2 SVGIG (reference sequence). V dropped 2 bases and J dropped 4 bases, with 13 bases sitting between them. Study observations and caveats: The analysis here could not establish whether HLA type shapes TCRB rearrangement. Shorter TCRB CDR3s, moderately but significantly so, marked every one of the four CD4+ subsets in Type 1 diabetes patients.

Averaging approximately 120 mL, one heparinised blood draw came from each individual donor. CD4+ cells of the naive, central memory, regulatory and stem cell-like memory types were sorted via CD45RO/CCR7/CD25/CD127/CD95/CD27. The sequenced template was cDNA made from the entire isolated RNA. Here immunoSEQ multiplex PCR was the method, and the copy in TCRdb shows in-frame clones only, minus some. The sample lists under 200,000 clones; about 8.3% were seen once. This clone was seen a handful of times. Its specificity is not known. This clonotype was obtained from a woman in her late teens or twenties with type 1 diabetes. J is TRBJ2-3 and V is TRBV30; D not resolved. Sequencing was performed on central memory CD4+ T cells from blood. In DNA form, the CDR3 reads TGTGCCTGGAGTTTTAACGCGATCTCAGATACGCAGTATTTT. Translation: CAWSFNAISDTQYF. The variable domain in full, with the rest retrieved from reference TRBV30 and TRBJ2-3, is SQTIHQWPATLVQPVGSPLSLECTVEGTSNPNLYWYRQAAGRGLQLLFYSVGIGQISSEVPQNLSASRPQDRQFILSSKKLLLSDSGFYLCAWSFNAISDTQYFGPGTRLTVL.